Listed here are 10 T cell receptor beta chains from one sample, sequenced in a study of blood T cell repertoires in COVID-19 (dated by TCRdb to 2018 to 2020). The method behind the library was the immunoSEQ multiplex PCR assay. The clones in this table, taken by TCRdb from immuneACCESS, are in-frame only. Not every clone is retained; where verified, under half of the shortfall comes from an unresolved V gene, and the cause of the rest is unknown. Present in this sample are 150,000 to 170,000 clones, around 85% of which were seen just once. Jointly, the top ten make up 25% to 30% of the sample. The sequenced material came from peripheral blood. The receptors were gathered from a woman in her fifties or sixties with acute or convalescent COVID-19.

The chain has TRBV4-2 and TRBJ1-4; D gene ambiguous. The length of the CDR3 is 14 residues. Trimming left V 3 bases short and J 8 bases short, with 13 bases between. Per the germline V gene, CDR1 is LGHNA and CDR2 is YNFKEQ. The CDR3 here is CASSQAVNGEKLFF. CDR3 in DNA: TGTGCCAGCAGCCAGGCGGTAAACGGGGAAAAACTGTTTTTT.

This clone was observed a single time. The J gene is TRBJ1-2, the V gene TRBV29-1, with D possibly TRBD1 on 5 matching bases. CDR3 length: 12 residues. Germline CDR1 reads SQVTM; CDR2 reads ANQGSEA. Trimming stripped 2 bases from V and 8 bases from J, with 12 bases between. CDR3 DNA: TGCAGCGTTGAATTTCGGGGGAACGGCTACACCTTC. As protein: CSVEFRGNGYTF.

The CDR3 DNA is TGTGCCAGCAAGGGAGGGCAGAACACCGGGGAGCTGTTTTTT. As protein: CASKGGQNTGELFF. This sequence joins TRBV6-5 and TRBJ2-2, with 7 bases fitting TRBD2. Germline assignment: CDR1 MNHEY and CDR2 SVGAGI. V dropped 7 bases and J dropped 1; count of bases not matched to a gene: 3. This CDR3 has 14 amino acids.

CDR3 amino acids: CASSRGAGGISYEQYV. In nucleotides, the CDR3 is TGTGCCAGCAGCCGAGGGGCGGGGGGGATCTCCTACGAGCAGTACGTC. The chain employs TRBV11-2 and TRBJ2-7; TRBD2 agrees at 9 bases. This CDR3 contains 16 residues. The germline CDR1 and CDR2 sequences are SGHAT and FQNNGV. Germline trimming cut 5 bases from V and 0 bases from J; bases unmatched to any gene: 8.

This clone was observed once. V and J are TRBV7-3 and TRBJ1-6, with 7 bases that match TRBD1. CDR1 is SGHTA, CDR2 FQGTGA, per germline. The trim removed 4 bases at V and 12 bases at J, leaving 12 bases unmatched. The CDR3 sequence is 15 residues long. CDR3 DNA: TGTGCCAGCAGCTCTGACAGGGCGCGGGTGGGACCCCTCCACTTT. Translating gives CASSSDRARVGPLHF.

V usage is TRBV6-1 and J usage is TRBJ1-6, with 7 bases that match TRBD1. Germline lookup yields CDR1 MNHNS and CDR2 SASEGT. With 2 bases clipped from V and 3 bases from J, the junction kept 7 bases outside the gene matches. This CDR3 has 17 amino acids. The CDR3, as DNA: TGTGCCAGCAGTGAATACCGGGACAGTATCTATAATTCACCCCTCCACTTT. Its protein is CASSEYRDSIYNSPLHF.

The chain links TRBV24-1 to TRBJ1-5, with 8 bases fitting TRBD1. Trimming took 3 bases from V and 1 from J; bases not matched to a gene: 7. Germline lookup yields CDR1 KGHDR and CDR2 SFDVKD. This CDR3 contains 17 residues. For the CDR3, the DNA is TGTGCCACCAGTGATCCCCGGACAGGGATGAGCAATCAGCCCCAGCATTTT. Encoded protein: CATSDPRTGMSNQPQHF.

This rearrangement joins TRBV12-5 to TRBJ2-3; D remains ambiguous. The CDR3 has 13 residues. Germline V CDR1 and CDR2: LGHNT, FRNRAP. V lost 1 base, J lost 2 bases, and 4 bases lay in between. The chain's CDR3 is CASGLDTTDTQYF. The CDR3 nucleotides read TGTGCTAGTGGTTTGGACACCACAGATACGCAGTATTTT.

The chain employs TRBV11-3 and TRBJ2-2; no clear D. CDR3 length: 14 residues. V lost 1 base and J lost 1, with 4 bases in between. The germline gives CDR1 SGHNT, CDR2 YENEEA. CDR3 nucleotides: TGTGCCAGCAGCTTAGGTCTGAACACCGGGGAGCTGTTTTTT. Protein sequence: CASSLGLNTGELFF. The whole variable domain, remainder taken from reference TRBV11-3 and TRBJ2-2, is EAGVVQSPRYKIIEKKQPVAFWCNPISGHNTLYWYLQNLGQGPELLIRYENEEAVDDSQLPKDRFSAERLKGVDSTLKIQPAELGDSAVYLCASSLGLNTGELFFGEGSRLTVL.

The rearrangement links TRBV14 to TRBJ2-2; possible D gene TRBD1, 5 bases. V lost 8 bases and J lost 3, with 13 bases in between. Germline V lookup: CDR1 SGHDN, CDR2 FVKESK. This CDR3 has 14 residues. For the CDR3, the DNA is TGTGCCAGCCAACACGGACAACACACCGGGGAGCTGTTTTTT. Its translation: CASQHGQHTGELFF.